The 9 T cell receptor beta chains given below trace back to one sample, sequenced in a study of T cell repertoires in cytomegalovirus infection. TCRdb reprocessed the reads via MiXCR and lists one record per CDR3 protein. The sample contains 450,000 to 600,000 distinct CDR3 sequences, 33% of which appear only once. These receptors' antigens are unknown. Sequenced material: cultured PBMCs, taken from culture after CMV antigen stimulation. The receptors come from a human donor in good health (CMV status not recorded). Some clones in this sample may be carry-over from other donors' samples.

This clonotype was seen only a few times. The chain couples TRBV7-8 to TRBJ1-1; no clear D gene. With 2 bases removed from V and 8 bases from J, the gap between germline ends came to 6 bases. This CDR3 region has 11 residues. Germline V gene data show CDR1 as SGHVS and CDR2 as FQNEAQ. The CDR3 region is CASSLTREAFF. For the CDR3, the DNA is TGTGCCAGCAGCTTAACGAGAGAAGCTTTCTTT.

V is TRBV5-1 and J is TRBJ2-2, with TRBD1 matching over 7 bases. The CDR3 loop spans 16 amino acids. Germline lookup yields CDR1 SGHRS and CDR2 YFSETQ. The V segment lost 5 bases and the J segment 2 bases; nucleotides outside the gene matches: 9. The CDR3 here is CASRNSGTENTGELFF. In DNA form, the CDR3 reads TGCGCCAGCAGGAATTCCGGGACAGAAAACACCGGGGAGCTGTTTTTT.

The rearrangement joins TRBV6-5 to TRBJ2-3, with 8 bases matching TRBD2. The CDR3 totals 17 residues. CDR1 MNHEY and CDR2 SVGAGI come from the germline V gene. J was trimmed by 0 bases and V by 4 bases; bases with no gene match: 9. The CDR3 loop reads CASSSQLLAASTDTQYF. Here the CDR3 DNA reads TGTGCCAGCAGTTCACAACTACTAGCGGCTAGCACAGATACGCAGTATTTT.

V and J are TRBV6-1 and TRBJ2-1; 7 bases align to TRBD2. The CDR3 runs 16 residues. The V segment lost 5 bases and the J segment 4 bases; nucleotides outside the gene matches: 11. Germline V gives CDR1 MNHNS, CDR2 SASEGT. CDR3 in DNA: TGTGCCAGCAGTTTTCGTACGGGGGGTTCGTACAATGAGCAGTTCTTC. It yields the protein CASSFRTGGSYNEQFF.

This clonotype has at least ten counts. The rearrangement uses TRBV7-2 and TRBJ2-6; D perhaps matches TRBD1 (5 bases). CDR1 SGHTA and CDR2 FQGNSA come from the germline V gene. V dropped 6 bases and J dropped 0 bases, with 12 bases sitting between them. The CDR3 consists of 16 residues. The CDR3: CASRVGQASGANVLTF. CDR3 nucleotide sequence: TGTGCCAGCAGGGTGGGGCAGGCCTCTGGGGCCAACGTCCTGACTTTC. Full variable domain (outside the CDR3, taken from reference TRBV7-2 and TRBJ2-6): GAGVSQSPSNKVTEKGKDVELRCDPISGHTALYWYRQSLGQGLEFLIYFQGNSAPDKSGLPSDRFSAERTGGSVSTLTIQRTQQEDSAVYLCASRVGQASGANVLTFGAGSRLTVL.

V gene TRBV12-5 combines with J gene TRBJ2-3; D unresolved. This CDR3 contains 15 residues. Germline assignment: CDR1 LGHNT and CDR2 FRNRAP. Trimming stripped 6 bases from V and 0 bases from J, with 13 bases between. CDR3 sequence reads: CASGPRSTSTDTQYF. CDR3 sequence (DNA): TGTGCTAGTGGACCCCGGTCCACTAGCACAGATACGCAGTATTTT.

This clonotype was picked up one time. The chain is built from TRBV20-1 and TRBJ2-3, with 9 bases matching TRBD2. CDR3 length equals 17 residues. V lost 4 bases, J lost 1 base, and 12 bases stayed unmatched. CDR1 DFQATT and CDR2 SNEGSKA come from the germline V gene (reference sequence). CDR3 region: CSANSGLAGRGTDTQYF. CDR3 DNA sequence: TGCAGTGCTAACTCAGGGCTAGCGGGAAGGGGCACAGATACGCAGTATTTT.

The sample holds a few counts of this clonotype. This rearrangement joins TRBV28 to TRBJ2-5, with D hard to call. V was trimmed by 3 bases and J by 5 bases, leaving 16 bases between them. The CDR3 consists of 15 residues. The germline CDR1 and CDR2 sequences are MDHEN and SYDVKM. The CDR3 loop is CASSLISTGLETQYF. CDR3 coding DNA: TGTGCCAGCAGTTTGATTTCAACCGGGCTTGAGACCCAGTACTTC.

In DNA form, the CDR3 reads TGTGCCAGCAGCTTCCCGGGACAGGGGTCAGATACGCAGTATTTT. It translates to CASSFPGQGSDTQYF. This chain connects TRBV5-6 to TRBJ2-3, with 10 bases fitting TRBD1. This CDR3 has 15 amino acids. V lost 2 bases, J lost 4 bases, and 4 bases stayed unmatched. The germline V gene has CDR1 SGHDT and CDR2 YYEEEE. Drawing the rest from reference TRBV5-6 and TRBJ2-3, the complete variable domain is DAGVTQSPTHLIKTRGQQVTLRCSPKSGHDTVSWYQQALGQGPQFIFQYYEEEERQRGNFPDRFSGHQFPNYSSELNVNALLLGDSALYLCASSFPGQGSDTQYFGPGTRLTVL.